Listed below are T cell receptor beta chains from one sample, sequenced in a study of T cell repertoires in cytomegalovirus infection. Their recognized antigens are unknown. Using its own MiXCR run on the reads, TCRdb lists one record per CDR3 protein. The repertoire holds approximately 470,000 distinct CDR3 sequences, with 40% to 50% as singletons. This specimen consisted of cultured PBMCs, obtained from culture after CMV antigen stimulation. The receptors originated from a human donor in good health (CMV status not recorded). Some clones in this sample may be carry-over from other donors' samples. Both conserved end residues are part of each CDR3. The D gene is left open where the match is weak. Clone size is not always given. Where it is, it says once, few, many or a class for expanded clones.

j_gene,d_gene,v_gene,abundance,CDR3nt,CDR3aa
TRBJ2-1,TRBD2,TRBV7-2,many,TGTGCCAGCACTCCTGCAGGAGTAGCGGGAGGGCCGAATGAGCAGTTCTTC,CASTPAGVAGGPNEQFF
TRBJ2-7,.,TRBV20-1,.,TGCAGTGCCCCGGACACCTACGAGCAGTACTTC,CSAPDTYEQYF
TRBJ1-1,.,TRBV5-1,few,TGCGCCAGCAGCTTGGAGGGGCCACCGGACAGCCAAGCTTTCTTT,CASSLEGPPDSQAFF
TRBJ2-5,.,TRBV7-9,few,TGTGCCAGCAGCCCCGACCCAAGCCAAGAGACCCAGTACTTC,CASSPDPSQETQYF
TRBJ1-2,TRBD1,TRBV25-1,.,TGTGCCAGCCGATTAGACAGGGATAATGGCTACACCTTC,CASRLDRDNGYTF
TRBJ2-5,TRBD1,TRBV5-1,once,TGCGCCAGCAGCTTTAGACAGGGTGGCTCACCTAAAGAGACCCAGTACTTC,CASSFRQGGSPKETQYF
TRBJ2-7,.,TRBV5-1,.,TGCGCCAGCAGCTTGGTGGAAAGGAACTCCTACGAGCAGTACTTC,CASSLVERNSYEQYF
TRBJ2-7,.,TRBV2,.,TGTGCCAGCAGCTATACAGAGCAGTACTTC,CASSYTEQYF
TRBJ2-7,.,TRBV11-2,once,TGTGCCAGCAGCTTAGATCTTCCAAGCGACGAGCAGTACTTC,CASSLDLPSDEQYF
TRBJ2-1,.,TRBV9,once,TGTGCCAGCAGCGTCCCCAAAGGGGGGGAAGTGATCAATGAGCAGTTCTTC,CASSVPKGGEVINEQFF